This T cell receptor (beta chain) was found in a study of CD8+CD57+ T cells in acquired aplastic anemia. Study overall: On average, sorted CD4+ and CD8+ cells gave 3.2 ug of DNA. Study conclusions and caveats: Patients and controls were not found to differ significantly in CD8+ Simpson's diversity.

This CDR3 has 15 amino acids. Trimming took off 4 bases at V and 0 bases at J, with 7 bases between the two ends. Germline V gives CDR1 SNHLY, CDR2 FYNNEI. The template used for profiling TCR beta VDJ and CDR3 was genomic DNA. TCRdb passed the reads through MiXCR, listing each CDR3 protein once. The data hold more than 150,000 distinct CDR3 sequences, with around 45% observed a single time. Patients who underwent sequencing had shown CD8+CD57+ cell expansion by flow cytometry. Severe acquired aplastic anemia was present in all patients. Patient blood was sampled before any therapy had been received. This clonotype has only one observation. Antigen unknown.

The chain links TRBV2 to TRBJ2-6; D is unresolved. The sample comprised sorted CD4+, CD8+, or CD8+CD57+ T cells (not recorded which) from PBMCs. The TCR comes from a human donor with aplastic anemia. The CDR3: CASSGAFSGANVLTF. Written as DNA, the CDR3 is TGTGCCAGCAGTGGGGCCTTCTCTGGGGCCAACGTCCTGACTTTC. Drawing the rest from reference TRBV2 and TRBJ2-6, the complete variable domain is EPEVTQTPSHQVTQMGQEVILRCVPISNHLYFYWYRQILGQKVEFLVSFYNNEISEKSEIFDDQFSVERPDGSNFTLKIRSTKLEDSAMYFCASSGAFSGANVLTFGAGSRLTVL.